This TCR beta chain was sequenced during a study of early T cells in non-severe SARS-CoV-2 infection. Study context: Unsorted whole-blood RNA was sequenced in bulk, leaving chains unpaired.

Study-wide points: There was a bias toward anti-spike CD8 responses in VDJdb matching, which missed private and CD4 specificities.

Germline values: CDR1 SGHVS, CDR2 FQNEAQ. The CDR3 spans 16 residues. After removal of 6 bases from V and 7 bases from J, the junction contained 11 bases not matched to a gene. This clonotype was found many times. No antigen is known for it. Unique molecular identifiers were attached to individual cDNA molecules. Via MiXCR, TCRdb re-called the 5' RACE reads, giving one row per CDR3 protein. This table has around 55,000 distinct CDR3 sequences, 6.5% to 7.5% appearing once. The clonotype originates from an adult who was a healthcare worker with PCR-confirmed SARS-CoV-2 infection or an uninfected control (not recorded which). Sample: whole blood, taken at baseline. The V call is TRBV7-8, the J call TRBJ1-5, with 11 bases lining up with TRBD1. The CDR3: CASSSLPGQGEQPQHF. CDR3 bases: TGTGCCAGCAGTTCCCTTCCGGGACAGGGGGAACAGCCCCAGCATTTT. The full variable domain, rest sourced from reference TRBV7-8 and TRBJ1-5, is GAGVSQSPRYKVAKRGQDVALRCDPISGHVSLFWYQQALGQGPEFLTYFQNEAQLDKSGLPSDRFFAERPEGSVSTLKIQRTQQEDSAVYLCASSSLPGQGEQPQHFGDGTRLSIL.